The clone carrying this T cell receptor beta chain was recorded many times. The sample belongs to a study of Graves' ophthalmopathy and Graves' hyperthyroidism. The study amplified TCR beta CDR3 regions using RNA transcripts. HTBI primers were used in a first-round RT-PCR, which preceded a second-round multiplex PCR. TCRdb fed the multiplex PCR reads into MiXCR, producing one record per CDR3 protein. The table records approximately 700,000 distinct CDR3 sequences, around 40% of them present only once. CDR3 length: 15 amino acids. Trimming stripped 7 bases from V and 1 base from J, with 13 bases between. Germline CDR1 reads MGHDK; CDR2 reads SYGVNS.

The rearrangement joins TRBV25-1 to TRBJ2-2; weak D call: TRBD1 (5 bases). The sequence came from an adult man with Graves' ophthalmopathy. Sequencing was performed on peripheral blood. CDR3 sequence (DNA): TGTGCCAGCACTAAAGGGGCCGAGAACACCGGGGAGCTGTTTTTT. Translated, it gives CASTKGAENTGELFF.